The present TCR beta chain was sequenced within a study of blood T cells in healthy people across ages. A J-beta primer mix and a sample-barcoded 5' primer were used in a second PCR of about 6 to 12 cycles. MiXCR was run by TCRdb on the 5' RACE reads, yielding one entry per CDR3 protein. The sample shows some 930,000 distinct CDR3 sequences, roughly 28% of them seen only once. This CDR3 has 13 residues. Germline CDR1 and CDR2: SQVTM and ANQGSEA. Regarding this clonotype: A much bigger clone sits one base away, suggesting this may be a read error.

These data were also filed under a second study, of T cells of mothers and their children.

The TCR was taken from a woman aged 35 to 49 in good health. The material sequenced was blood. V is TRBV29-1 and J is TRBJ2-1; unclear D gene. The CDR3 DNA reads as TGCAACGCCCTTGTTTCTCTGGGAAATGAGCAGTTCTTC. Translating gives CNALVSLGNEQFF.